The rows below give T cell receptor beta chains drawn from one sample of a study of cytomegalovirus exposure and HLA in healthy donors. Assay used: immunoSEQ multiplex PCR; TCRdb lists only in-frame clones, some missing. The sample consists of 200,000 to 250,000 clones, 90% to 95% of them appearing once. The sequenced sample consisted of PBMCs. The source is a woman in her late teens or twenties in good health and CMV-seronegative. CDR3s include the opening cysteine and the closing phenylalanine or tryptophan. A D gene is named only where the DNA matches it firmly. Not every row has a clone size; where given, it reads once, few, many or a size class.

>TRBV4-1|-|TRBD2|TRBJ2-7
TGCGCCAGCAGCCAGAAACCATTCGCTAGCGGGTACTCCTACGAGCAGTACTTC
CASSQKPFASGYSYEQYF
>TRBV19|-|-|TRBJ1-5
TGTGCCAGTAGTATACTTCGGAGTCAGCCCCAGCATTTT
CASSILRSQPQHF
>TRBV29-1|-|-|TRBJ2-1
TGCAGCGGGCGGAGACTAATCTCGGCTACTGAGCAGTTCTTC
CSGRRLISATEQFF
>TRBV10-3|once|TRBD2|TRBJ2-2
TGTGCCATCAGTGACCGGGGATTCAGCGGGACCACCGGGGAGCTGTTTTTT
CAISDRGFSGTTGELFF
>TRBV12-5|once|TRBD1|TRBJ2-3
TGTGCTAGTGGCTCGGACAGGGGGGCAGATACGCAGTATTTT
CASGSDRGADTQYF
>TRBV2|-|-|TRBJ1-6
TGTGCCAGCAGTGAAGCGCTTCCGGGGAGTGGATCACCCCTCCACTTT
CASSEALPGSGSPLHF
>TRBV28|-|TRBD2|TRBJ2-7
TGTGCCAGCAGTGCGGGACTAGCGGAGAGCTCCTACGAGCAGTACTTC
CASSAGLAESSYEQYF
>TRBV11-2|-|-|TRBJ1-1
TGTGCCAGCAGCTTAGGGGGTGATGGGGCCGCTTTCTTT
CASSLGGDGAAFF
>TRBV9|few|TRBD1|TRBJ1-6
TGTGCCAGCAGCGTAGCGGCAGGGGGTAATTCACCCCTCCACTTT
CASSVAAGGNSPLHF
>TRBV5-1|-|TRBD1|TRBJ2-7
TGCGCCAGCAGAGGACAGGGAGTGTCCTACGAGCAGTACTTC
CASRGQGVSYEQYF
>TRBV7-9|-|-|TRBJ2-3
TGTGCCAGCAGCTTAGACGGAGGAGGAAGAGATACGCAGTATTTT
CASSLDGGGRDTQYF
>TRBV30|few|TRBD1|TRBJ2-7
TGTGCCTGTCCAACAGGGGGGTCTCCCTACGAGCAGTACTTC
CACPTGGSPYEQYF
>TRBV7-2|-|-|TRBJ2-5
TGTGCCAGCAGCTTAGGGCGGTTCGAGAGAGAGACCCAGTACTTC
CASSLGRFERETQYF
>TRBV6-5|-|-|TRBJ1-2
TGTGCCAGCAGTTCCCCCGGGAAAGGAGGATATGGCTACACCTTC
CASSSPGKGGYGYTF
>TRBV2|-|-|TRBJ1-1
TGTGCCAGCAGTGGGGCAGGGGAATACACTGAAGCTTTCTTT
CASSGAGEYTEAFF
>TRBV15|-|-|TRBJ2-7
TGTGCCACCATCTTTCCGGGAAACCATCCCTACGAGCAGTACTTC
CATIFPGNHPYEQYF
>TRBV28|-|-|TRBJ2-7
TGTGCCAGCAGTAACTACCCACGCTACGAGCAGTACTTC
CASSNYPRYEQYF
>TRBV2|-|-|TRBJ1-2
TGTGCCAGCAGCCTGTGGAGTTGGAACGGCTACACCTTC
CASSLWSWNGYTF
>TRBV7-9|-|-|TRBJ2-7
TGTGCCAGCAGCGGAGGTCTCAGCGGCTCCTACGAGCAGTACTTC
CASSGGLSGSYEQYF
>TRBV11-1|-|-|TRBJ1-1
TGTGCCAGCAGCTTCACAGGGAGTAGTTTCGCTTTCTTT
CASSFTGSSFAFF
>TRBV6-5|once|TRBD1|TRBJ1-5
TGTGCCAGCAGTCGGGACAGGAGCTCGTATCAGCCCCAGCATTTT
CASSRDRSSYQPQHF
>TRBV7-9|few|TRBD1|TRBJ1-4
TGTGCCAGCAGCTTAGGACAGGGGAATGAAAAACTGTTTTTT
CASSLGQGNEKLFF
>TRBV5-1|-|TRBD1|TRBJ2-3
TGCGCCAGCAGCGCACCCGGGACAGGGGTAAAAGATACGCAGTATTTT
CASSAPGTGVKDTQYF
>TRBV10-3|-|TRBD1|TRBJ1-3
TGTGCCATCAGTGTGAACCAGCCGGGACAGGGATCCTCCGGAAACACCATATATTTT
CAISVNQPGQGSSGNTIYF
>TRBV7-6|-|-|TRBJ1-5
TGTGCCAGCAGCAAAGGGCAGGGGAATCAGCCCCAGCATTTT
CASSKGQGNQPQHF
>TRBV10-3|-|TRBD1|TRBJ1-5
TGTGCCATCGGACAGGGGAATCAGCCCCAGCATTTT
CAIGQGNQPQHF
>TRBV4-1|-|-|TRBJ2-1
TGCGCCAGCAGCGAGCTGCAGGGTGTGGAGCAGTTCTTC
CASSELQGVEQFF
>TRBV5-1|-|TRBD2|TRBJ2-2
TGCGCCAGCAGCTTGGCCGGTAGGGGACTAGCGGGAGTGTCCACCGGGGAGCTGTTTTTT
CASSLAGRGLAGVSTGELFF
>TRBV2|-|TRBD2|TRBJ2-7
TGTGCCAGCAGTGAGAGAAGAACGGGACTACGTCATTACGAGCAGTACTTC
CASSERRTGLRHYEQYF
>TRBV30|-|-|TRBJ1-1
TGTGCCTGGAGTCGACAGGTGGGCACTGAAGCTTTCTTT
CAWSRQVGTEAFF
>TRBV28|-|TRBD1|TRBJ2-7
TGTGCCAGCAGGCACAGGGGGAAGACCTACGAGCAGTACTTC
CASRHRGKTYEQYF
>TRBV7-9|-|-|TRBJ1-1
TGTGCCAGCAGCTTCCCGATACAGACGAACAGTGAAGCTTTCTTT
CASSFPIQTNSEAFF
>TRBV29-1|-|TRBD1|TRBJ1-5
TGCAGCGGGGGACAGGTGAATCAGCCCCAGCATTTT
CSGGQVNQPQHF
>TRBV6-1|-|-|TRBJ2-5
TGTGCCAGCAGTGAGTTCTTTGGGGAGAGAGAGACCCAGTACTTC
CASSEFFGERETQYF
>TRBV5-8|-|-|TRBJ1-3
TGTGCCAGCAGCTTTCGCAGGGTTTGGAACACCATATATTTT
CASSFRRVWNTIYF